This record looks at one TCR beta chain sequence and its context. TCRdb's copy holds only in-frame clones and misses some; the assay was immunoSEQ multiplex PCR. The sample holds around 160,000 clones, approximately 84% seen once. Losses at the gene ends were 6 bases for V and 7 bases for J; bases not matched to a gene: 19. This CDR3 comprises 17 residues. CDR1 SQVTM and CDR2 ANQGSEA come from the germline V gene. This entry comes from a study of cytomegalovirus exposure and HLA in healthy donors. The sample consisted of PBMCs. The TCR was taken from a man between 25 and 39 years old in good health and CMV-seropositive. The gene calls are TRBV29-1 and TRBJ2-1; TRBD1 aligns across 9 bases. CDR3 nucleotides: TGCAGCGTCTTCCGGGACAGGGCTTCTCCTGGGAGGAATGAGCAGTTCTTC. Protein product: CSVFRDRASPGRNEQFF.